Below, 20 T cell receptor beta chains from the same sample are listed, as sequenced in a study of blood T cell repertoires in COVID-19. The table came from immunoSEQ multiplex PCR; TCRdb's copy has only in-frame clones and leaves some out. The sample holds roughly 34,000 clones, roughly 90% seen once. Sequencing was done on a sample of peripheral blood. Receptors were obtained from a man aged 55 to 70 with active or convalescent COVID-19.

The chain has TRBV6-5 and TRBJ1-3; unclear D gene. Germline V gene data show CDR1 as MNHEY and CDR2 as SVGAGI. The V gene lost 7 bases and the J gene lost 0 bases, with 4 bases spanning the gap. The CDR3 is 12 amino acids. The CDR3 sequence: CASTNSGNTIYF. Written as DNA, the CDR3 is TGTGCCAGCACCAACTCTGGAAACACCATATATTTT.

The chain combines TRBV18 with TRBJ2-3; D remains unclear. V gave up 6 bases and J gave up 5 bases, with 9 bases separating them. The CDR3 runs 12 residues. In germline, CDR1 is KGHSH, CDR2 LQKENI. The CDR3 protein is CASSPLGDTQYF. The CDR3 region has the DNA TGTGCCAGCTCCCCGCTAGGAGATACGCAGTATTTT.

This chain joins TRBV28 and TRBJ2-7, with TRBD2 as a possible D gene (7 bases). The CDR3 extends over 15 amino acids. V shed 7 bases and J shed 1 base, with 17 bases lying between them. CDR1 is MDHEN and CDR2 is SYDVKM in the germline V gene. The CDR3: CASKINGGQSYEQYF. DNA of the CDR3: TGTGCCAGCAAAATTAACGGGGGGCAGTCCTACGAGCAGTACTTC.

This chain links TRBV2 with TRBJ2-7; D may be TRBD1 (6 bases). Germline V gives CDR1 SNHLY, CDR2 FYNNEI. Trimming removed 6 bases at V and 6 bases at J, with 15 bases between. The CDR3 is 13 residues long. The CDR3 here is CASRYRDAGEQYF. The DNA of the CDR3 is TGTGCCAGCAGATACAGGGACGCTGGCGAGCAGTACTTC.

The chain is built from TRBV4-2 and TRBJ1-1; D is ambiguous. CDR3 size: 13 residues. Germline-derived CDR1 and CDR2 are LGHNA and YNFKEQ. The V end was cut by 6 bases, the J end by 4 bases, with 12 bases between. This CDR3 reads CASSLARGTEAFF. CDR3 in DNA: TGTGCCAGCAGTTTAGCGCGTGGCACTGAAGCTTTCTTT.

V gene TRBV10-3 combines with J gene TRBJ2-1, with D tentatively TRBD1 (5 bases). The V gene lost 3 bases and the J gene lost 0 bases, with 18 bases spanning the gap. This CDR3 contains 18 residues. Per the germline V gene, CDR1 is ENHRY and CDR2 is SYGVKD. In nucleotides, the CDR3 is TGTGCCATCAGTGAAGGACCCGTTACAGGTATCTCCTACAATGAGCAGTTCTTC. Amino acids: CAISEGPVTGISYNEQFF.

The CDR3 DNA follows: TGTGCCAGCAGTCGAGGACAGGGATTTTCGGGTCAGCCCCAGCATTTT. Its protein product is CASSRGQGFSGQPQHF. The chain is built from TRBV28 and TRBJ1-5; TRBD1 matches at 8 bases. Germline V lookup: CDR1 MDHEN, CDR2 SYDVKM. The ends lost 5 bases at V and 6 bases at J; junction bases unmatched: 12. The CDR3 runs to 16 residues.

The genes are TRBV6-5 and TRBJ1-5; 7 bases align to TRBD1. The CDR3 loop spans 15 amino acids. Trimming removed 7 bases from V and 5 bases from J; junction bases left unmatched: 11. CDR1 is MNHEY, CDR2 SVGAGI, per germline. This CDR3 is CASTRGRDAYQPQHF. The CDR3 DNA reads TGTGCCAGCACAAGGGGGCGCGACGCCTATCAGCCCCAGCATTTT.

This rearrangement joins TRBV9 to TRBJ2-3; 11 bases align to TRBD2. Germline CDR1 SGDLS, CDR2 YYNGEE. The CDR3 contains 16 residues. V trimming: 4 bases; J trimming: 2 bases; junction bases outside the gene matches: 6. CDR3 nucleotide sequence: TGTGCCAGCAGCACCTCGACTAGCGGGGTCACAGATACGCAGTATTTT. It encodes CASSTSTSGVTDTQYF.

The V call is TRBV6-5, the J call TRBJ1-5; a possible D gene is TRBD1 (5 bases). V dropped 8 bases and J dropped 0 bases, with 8 bases sitting between them. Germline V lookup: CDR1 MNHEY, CDR2 SVGAGI. The CDR3 runs to 13 residues. The CDR3 reads CASQGYSNQPQHF. CDR3 DNA sequence: TGTGCCAGCCAGGGCTATAGCAATCAGCCCCAGCATTTT.

The chain has TRBV18 and TRBJ1-1, with a tentative D call TRBD1 (6 bases). Deletions cut 1 base from V and 1 base from J, with 7 bases between. CDR3 length: 14 amino acids. CDR1 is KGHSH, CDR2 LQKENI, per germline. CDR3 nucleotides: TGTGCCAGCTCACCACAGGGGGAGAACACTGAAGCTTTCTTT. It is translated as CASSPQGENTEAFF.

The rearrangement joins TRBV11-2 to TRBJ2-7; 9 nucleotides agree with TRBD1. The CDR3 totals 16 residues. In germline, CDR1 is SGHAT, CDR2 FQNNGV. The V segment lost 4 bases and the J segment 3 bases; nucleotides outside the gene matches: 10. The CDR3: CASSSGTGIKVYEQYF. The CDR3 coding sequence is TGTGCCAGCAGCTCCGGGACAGGGATAAAGGTCTACGAGCAGTACTTC.

The CDR3 here is CAWSVGAGYAGELFF. CDR3 in DNA: TGTGCCTGGAGTGTAGGGGCGGGGTACGCCGGGGAGCTGTTTTTT. This chain uses TRBV30 with TRBJ2-2, with D tentatively TRBD2 (6 bases). The germline V gene has CDR1 GTSNPN and CDR2 SVGIG (reference sequence). This CDR3 spans 15 amino acids. V dropped 0 bases and J dropped 6 bases, with 14 bases sitting between them. Full variable domain (rest looked up from reference TRBV30 and TRBJ2-2): SQTIHQWPATLVQPVGSPLSLECTVEGTSNPNLYWYRQAAGRGLQLLFYSVGIGQISSEVPQNLSASRPQDRQFILSSKKLLLSDSGFYLCAWSVGAGYAGELFFGEGSRLTVL.

The chain carries TRBV4-1 and TRBJ1-4; D perhaps matches TRBD1 (6 bases). This CDR3 is built from 16 residues. Germline lookup yields CDR1 MGHRA and CDR2 YSYEKL. V lost 1 base and J 4 bases, leaving 13 bases between the germline ends. The chain's CDR3 is CASSQGRTDHNEKLFF. Written as DNA, the CDR3 is TGCGCCAGCAGCCAAGGCCGGACAGACCATAATGAAAAACTGTTTTTT.

The chain recombines TRBV6-1 with TRBJ1-1; D ambiguous. The CDR3 covers 12 residues. Trimming left V 6 bases short and J 4 bases short, with 9 bases between. Looked up from germline, CDR1 is MNHNS and CDR2 is SASEGT. CDR3 in amino acids: CASSRVGTEAFF. CDR3 nucleotides: TGTGCCAGCAGCCGGGTCGGCACTGAAGCTTTCTTT.

The chain recombines TRBV20-1 with TRBJ1-1; D gene uncertain. From germline, CDR1 is DFQATT and CDR2 SNEGSKA (reference sequence). The CDR3 runs to 12 residues. Trimming stripped 3 bases from V and 5 bases from J, with 10 bases between. The CDR3 coding sequence is TGCAGTGCTAGTCGGGCGGGGACTGAAGCTTTCTTT. Its translation is CSASRAGTEAFF.

The genes are TRBV12-2 and TRBJ2-3; TRBD2, as called in the table, went unchecked against the DNA. TRBV12-2 is a pseudogene. CDR3 length equals 17 residues. As DNA, the CDR3 is TGTGCAAGTCGCCGGAAAGAACTAGCGGTGACCACAGATACGCAGTATTTT. Protein sequence: CASRRKELAVTTDTQYF.

V and J are TRBV2 and TRBJ1-1, with D unresolved. There are 13 residues in the CDR3. CDR1 is SNHLY, CDR2 FYNNEI, per germline. Trimming cost V 4 bases and J 2 bases, with 8 bases left between them. CDR3 residues: CASSVGGNTEAFF. CDR3 DNA sequence: TGTGCCAGCAGTGTTGGAGGAAACACTGAAGCTTTCTTT.

CDR3 residues: CATSSRGVDTQYF. The DNA for the CDR3 is TGTGCCACCAGCTCCCGGGGGGTAGATACGCAGTATTTT. V and J are TRBV15 and TRBJ2-3, with TRBD2 matching 7 bases. With V trimmed by 5 bases and J by 5 bases, 4 bases remained unmatched. CDR3 length: 13 residues. Germline CDR1 LNHNV, CDR2 YYDKDF (reference sequence).

This clone appeared once. This chain joins TRBV6-5 and TRBJ2-7; D perhaps matches TRBD1 (6 bases). Deletions cut 6 bases from V and 2 bases from J, with 11 bases between. The germline CDR1 and CDR2 sequences are MNHEY and SVGAGI. This CDR3 is built from 13 residues. The CDR3 nucleotides read TGTGCCAGCAGCCTGGGACAAACCTACGAGCAGTACTTC. Its protein is CASSLGQTYEQYF.